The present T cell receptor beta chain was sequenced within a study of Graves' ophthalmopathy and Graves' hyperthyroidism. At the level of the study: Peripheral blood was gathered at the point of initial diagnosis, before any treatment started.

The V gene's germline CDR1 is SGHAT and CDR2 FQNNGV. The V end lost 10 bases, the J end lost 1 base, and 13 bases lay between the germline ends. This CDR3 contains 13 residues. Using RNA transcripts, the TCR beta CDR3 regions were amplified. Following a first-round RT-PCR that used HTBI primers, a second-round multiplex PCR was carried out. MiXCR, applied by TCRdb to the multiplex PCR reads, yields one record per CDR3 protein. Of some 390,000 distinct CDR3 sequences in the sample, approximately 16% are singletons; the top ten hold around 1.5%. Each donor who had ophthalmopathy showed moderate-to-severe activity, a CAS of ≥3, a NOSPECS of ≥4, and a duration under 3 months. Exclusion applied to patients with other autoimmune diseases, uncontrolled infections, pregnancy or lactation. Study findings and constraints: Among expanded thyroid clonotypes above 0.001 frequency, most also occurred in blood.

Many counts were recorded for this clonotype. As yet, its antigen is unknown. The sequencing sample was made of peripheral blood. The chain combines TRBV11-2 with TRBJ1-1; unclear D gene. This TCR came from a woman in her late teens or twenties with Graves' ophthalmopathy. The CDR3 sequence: CATAGLGNTEAFF. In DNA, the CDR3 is TGTGCCACCGCGGGTTTGGGGAACACTGAAGCTTTCTTT.